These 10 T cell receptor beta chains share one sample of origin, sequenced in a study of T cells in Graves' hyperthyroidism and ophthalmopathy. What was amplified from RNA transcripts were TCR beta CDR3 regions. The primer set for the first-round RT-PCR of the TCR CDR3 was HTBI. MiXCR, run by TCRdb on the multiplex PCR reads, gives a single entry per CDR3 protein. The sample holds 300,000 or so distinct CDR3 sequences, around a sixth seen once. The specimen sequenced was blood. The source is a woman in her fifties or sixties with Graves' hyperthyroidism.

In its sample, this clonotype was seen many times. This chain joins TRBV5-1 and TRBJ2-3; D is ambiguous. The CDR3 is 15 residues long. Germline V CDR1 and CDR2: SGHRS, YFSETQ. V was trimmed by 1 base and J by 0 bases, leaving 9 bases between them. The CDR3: CASSLRSTSTDTQYF. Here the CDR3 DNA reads TGCGCCAGCAGCTTGAGGTCAACCAGCACAGATACGCAGTATTTT.

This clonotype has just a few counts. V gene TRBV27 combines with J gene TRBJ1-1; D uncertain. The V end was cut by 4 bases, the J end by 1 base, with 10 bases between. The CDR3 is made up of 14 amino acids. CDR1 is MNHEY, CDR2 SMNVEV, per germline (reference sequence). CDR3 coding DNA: TGTGCCAGCAGTTCACTGACCTGGAACACTGAAGCTTTCTTT. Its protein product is CASSSLTWNTEAFF.

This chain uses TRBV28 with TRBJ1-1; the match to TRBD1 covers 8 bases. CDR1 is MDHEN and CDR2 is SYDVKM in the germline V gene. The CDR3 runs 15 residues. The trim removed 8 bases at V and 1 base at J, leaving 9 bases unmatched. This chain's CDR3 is CASPGPGQGNTEAFF. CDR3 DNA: TGTGCCAGCCCAGGGCCAGGACAGGGGAACACTGAAGCTTTCTTT.

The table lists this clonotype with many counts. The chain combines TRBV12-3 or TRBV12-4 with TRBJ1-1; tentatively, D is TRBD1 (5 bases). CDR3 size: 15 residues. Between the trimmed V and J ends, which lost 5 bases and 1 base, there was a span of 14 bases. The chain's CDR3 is CASSPSGRKNTEAFF. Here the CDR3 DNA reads TGTGCCAGCAGTCCCTCGGGACGGAAGAACACTGAAGCTTTCTTT.

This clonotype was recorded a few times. The CDR3: CASSTRTEPEKLFF. The CDR3 DNA sequence: TGTGCCAGTAGTACCCGGACAGAACCTGAAAAACTGTTTTTT. The chain couples TRBV19 to TRBJ1-4; possibly TRBD1 for D (6 bases). The CDR3 is 14 amino acids. The V and J ends lost 4 bases and 7 bases respectively, with 13 bases between them. CDR1 is LNHDA, CDR2 SQIVND, per germline (reference sequence).

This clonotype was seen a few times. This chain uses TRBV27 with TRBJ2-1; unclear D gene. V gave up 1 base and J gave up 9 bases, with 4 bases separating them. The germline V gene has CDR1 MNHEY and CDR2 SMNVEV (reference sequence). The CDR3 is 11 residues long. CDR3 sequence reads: CASSLYVEQFF. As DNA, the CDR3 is TGTGCCAGCAGTTTATACGTTGAGCAGTTCTTC.

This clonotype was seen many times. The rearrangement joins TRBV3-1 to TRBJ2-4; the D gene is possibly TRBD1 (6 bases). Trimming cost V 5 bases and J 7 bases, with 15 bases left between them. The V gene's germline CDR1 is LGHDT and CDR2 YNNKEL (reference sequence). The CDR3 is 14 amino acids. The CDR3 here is CASSYRTEVNIQYF. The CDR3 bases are TGTGCCAGCAGCTATAGGACAGAAGTGAACATTCAGTACTTC.

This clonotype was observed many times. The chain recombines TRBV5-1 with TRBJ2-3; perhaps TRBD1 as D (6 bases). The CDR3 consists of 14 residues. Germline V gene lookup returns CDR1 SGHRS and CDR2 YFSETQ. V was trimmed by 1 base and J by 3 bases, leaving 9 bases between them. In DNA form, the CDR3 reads TGCGCCAGCAGCTTGCAGGGGACAACAGATACGCAGTATTTT. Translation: CASSLQGTTDTQYF.

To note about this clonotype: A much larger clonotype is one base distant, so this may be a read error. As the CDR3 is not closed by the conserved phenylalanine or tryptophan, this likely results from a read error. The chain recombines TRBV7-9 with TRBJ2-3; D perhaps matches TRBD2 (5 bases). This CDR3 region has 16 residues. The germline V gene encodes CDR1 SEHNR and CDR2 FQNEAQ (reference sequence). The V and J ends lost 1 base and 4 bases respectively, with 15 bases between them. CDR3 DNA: TGTGCCAGCAGCTTAGAAGGTAGCGTCCCCCCAGATACGCAGTATTTA. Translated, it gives CASSLEGSVPPDTQYL.

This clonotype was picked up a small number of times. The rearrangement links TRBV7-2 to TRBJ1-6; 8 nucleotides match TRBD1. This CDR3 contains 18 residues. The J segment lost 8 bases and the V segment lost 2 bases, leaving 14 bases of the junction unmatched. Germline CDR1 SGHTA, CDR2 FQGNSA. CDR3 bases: TGTGCCAGCAGCTTAACCGGACAGGGAGTCGGGTCCCATTCACCCCTCCACTTT. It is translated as CASSLTGQGVGSHSPLHF. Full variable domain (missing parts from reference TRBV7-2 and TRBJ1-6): GAGVSQSPSNKVTEKGKDVELRCDPISGHTALYWYRQSLGQGLEFLIYFQGNSAPDKSGLPSDRFSAERTGGSVSTLTIQRTQQEDSAVYLCASSLTGQGVGSHSPLHFGNGTRLTVT.